This TCR beta chain was sequenced in a study of identical twins (dated by TCRdb to between 2015 and 2016). In terms of the full investigation: To test whether fetal clonotypes persist, this study deep-sequenced TCR alpha and beta repertoires from monozygotic twins, from unrelated adults of various ages, and from cord blood. To rule out contamination, replicate twin experiments were performed at different times with different library preparation protocols.

For this clonotype: This receptor's antigen is unknown. No base quality values were provided; no much bigger clone lies one nucleotide off.

On the study overall, not on this receptor specifically: A weaker excess of twin sharing was found in beta out-of-frame sequences because the signal-to-noise ratio was lowered by fewer shared sequences. Zero-insertion analyses could be partly confounded by invariant T cells such as MAIT and iNKT, although diverse VJ usage argued against such confounding for most clonotypes. In monozygotic twins, recombination models systematically underestimated out-of-frame TCR alpha sharing, but the models matched the sharing seen between unrelated individuals. Abundant cord blood beta clonotypes carried fewer insertions; young adult naive repertoires showed a weaker similar trend, while memory repertoires showed none. Because the same donors could not be followed over many years, the conclusions depended on cross-sectional statistical analysis. Compared with coincidental sharing between unrelated individuals, out-of-frame TCR alpha sequences shared between twins showed an excess of sequences with low generation probability.

The method was 5' RACE. Instrument on record: Illumina HiSeq 2000. Template switching introduced a universal primer binding site; the final cDNA contained a unique molecular identifier, enabling accurate counting of TCR cDNA molecules. Specific primers in the conserved constant-segment region were used to synthesize first-strand cDNA for TCR alpha and beta chains. To control for contamination, every cDNA library was double barcoded, receiving both a SMART-Mk sample barcode and Illumina barcodes. TruSeq adapter sequences along with Illumina sample barcodes were introduced in two successive PCR steps. TCR alpha and beta cDNA libraries were sequenced on the Illumina HiSeq platform with custom primers. Turning to the authors' computational methods: Unique molecular identifiers were extracted from raw reads with MiGEC, and CDR3 positions were determined with MiXCR. For each individual, recombination models were inferred using an EM algorithm with the repgenHMM and IGoR tools. Shared clonotype analysis was performed with the tcR package in R, normalizing sharing by the product of cloneset sizes. To study raw recombination free of thymic and clonal selection effects, out-of-frame nonproductive sequences were analyzed. TCRdb reprocessing: public reads trimmed at Q25 with fastp, clones called with MiXCR, in-frame beta chains kept. Rows are combined by CDR3 protein, so each entry shows the most common genes and DNA. The V and J calls were not made by the authors but by TCRdb's processing. A total of 1,800,000 or so distinct CDR3 sequences appear in this sample, about 31% of them only once. 0.25% to 0.3% of the sample is held by the ten biggest clonotypes.

Only healthy Caucasian donors were included. For this chain, trimming is 0 bases at the V end and 6 bases at the J end, and the number of junction bases without a gene match is 8. The CDR3 measures 16 amino acids from cysteine to phenylalanine. Only the CDR3 region is kept as DNA, spanning 48 bases read in frame from base 1. Via the germline V gene, CDR1 is SGDLS and CDR2 YYNGEE. The TCR originated in a newborn girl in good health. The chain uses TRBV9 and TRBJ2-2, and 7 junction bases match TRBD2. The sequenced material came from cord blood. In nucleotide form, the sequence is TGTGCCAGCAGCGTAGGGTCTAGCGGTGTTGCCGGGGAGCTGTTTTTT. Its protein is CASSVGSSGVAGELFF.